The TCR beta chain under discussion was sequenced for a study of blood T cell repertoires in COVID-19. Study background: T cells, B-cell-depleted T cells, or PBMCs provided the cDNA or gDNA that served as material.

Original processing notes: Reference gene primers were amplified, and this amplification served to estimate nucleated cell counts. Measured with immunoSEQ multiplex PCR; TCRdb has only the in-frame clones, and not every one. D and trimming come from the DNA, and the V and J calls and clone size come from that table. The profile covers tens of thousands of clones, with under 95% appearing a single time and 3% to 4% taken by the ten largest. Losses at the gene ends were 7 bases for V and 10 bases for J; bases not matched to a gene: 10. The CDR3 covers 13 residues. CDR1 and CDR2 (germline): MNHEY, SVGAGI.

The sample consisted of peripheral blood. This chain joins TRBV6-5 and TRBJ2-4; 7 bases fit TRBD2. This TCR derives from a man in his fifties or sixties with acute or convalescent COVID-19. The CDR3 is CASTRTLGGIQYF. For the CDR3, the DNA is TGTGCCAGCACTCGCACTTTGGGGGGGATTCAGTACTTC.